The rows below give T cell receptor beta chains drawn from one sample of a study of human T cells and chemical hapten exposure. TCRdb ran MiXCR on the 5' RACE reads and lists one entry per CDR3 protein. In the table there are 81,000 or so distinct CDR3 sequences, 7% to 8% of which are singletons. These receptors were obtained from a male donor in good health. Both conserved end residues are part of each CDR3. The order of the fields is CDR3 length, V gene, clone size, J gene, D gene, CDR3 DNA, CDR3 protein. A D gene is named only where the DNA matches it firmly. Clone size appears in some rows only: once, few, many, or a class for an expanded clone.

length: 15
V: TRBV20-1
size: NA
J: TRBJ1-3
D: NA
DNA: TGCAGTGCTAGCAAGGACTCCCGCTCTGGAAACACCATATATTTT
CDR3: CSASKDSRSGNTIYF

length: 15
V: TRBV5-1
size: many
J: TRBJ2-7
D: TRBD2
DNA: TGCGCCAGCAGCTTGGGAGGACTAGCGGGAACCGAGCAGTACTTC
CDR3: CASSLGGLAGTEQYF

length: 16
V: TRBV5-1
size: many
J: TRBJ2-5
D: TRBD1
DNA: TGCGCCAGCAGCTTGGCGGGAGACAGGGGGAGAGAGACCCAGTACTTC
CDR3: CASSLAGDRGRETQYF

length: 14
V: TRBV27
size: many
J: TRBJ2-7
D: NA
DNA: TGTGCCAGCAGCCCGGCGTCCCCTTCTTACGAGCAGTACTTC
CDR3: CASSPASPSYEQYF

length: 18
V: TRBV18
size: few
J: TRBJ1-1
D: NA
DNA: TGTGCCAGCTCAGAATATAAACGATTTAGGGATTTGAACACTGAAGCTTTCTTT
CDR3: CASSEYKRFRDLNTEAFF

length: 15
V: TRBV10-3
size: few
J: TRBJ2-3
D: NA
DNA: TGTGCCATCAGCGATAGATATAGAGGGACAGATACGCAGTATTTT
CDR3: CAISDRYRGTDTQYF

length: 16
V: TRBV7-8
size: NA
J: TRBJ1-1
D: NA
DNA: TGTGCCAGCAGCTTAGCGCAGGTACTCATGAACACTGAAGCTTTCTTT
CDR3: CASSLAQVLMNTEAFF

length: 16
V: TRBV7-6
size: once
J: TRBJ1-6
D: NA
DNA: TGTGCCAGCAGCTTACTGGTAGGGTCGGATAATTCACCCCTCCACTTT
CDR3: CASSLLVGSDNSPLHF

length: 14
V: TRBV7-6
size: NA
J: TRBJ1-5
D: NA
DNA: TGTGCCAGCAGCGTTACCTATAGCAATCAGCCCCAGCATTTT
CDR3: CASSVTYSNQPQHF

length: 11
V: TRBV29-1
size: few
J: TRBJ1-1
D: NA
DNA: TGCAGCGTTGCCAGGGGCGCTGAAGCTTTCTTT
CDR3: CSVARGAEAFF

length: 16
V: TRBV5-1
size: few
J: TRBJ2-6
D: NA
DNA: TGCGCCAGCAGCTATGGGCTTAAATCTGGGGCCAACGTCCTGACTTTC
CDR3: CASSYGLKSGANVLTF

length: 15
V: TRBV7-2
size: NA
J: TRBJ1-5
D: NA
DNA: TGTGCCAGCAGCCTTACCTTGGACGGCAATCAGCCCCAGCATTTT
CDR3: CASSLTLDGNQPQHF

length: 16
V: TRBV10-2
size: many
J: TRBJ2-7
D: TRBD2
DNA: TGCGCCAGCAGTGATATCGGGACTAGCGGGAGGATCGAGCAGTACTTC
CDR3: CASSDIGTSGRIEQYF

length: 13
V: TRBV20-1
size: NA
J: TRBJ2-7
D: TRBD2
DNA: TGCAGTGTCGCGACTAGCGGGACCTACGAGCAGTACTTC
CDR3: CSVATSGTYEQYF

length: 15
V: TRBV7-2
size: few
J: TRBJ2-5
D: NA
DNA: TGTGCCAGCAGCTACCCCCCCGGAGGGGGAGAGACCCAGTACTTC
CDR3: CASSYPPGGGETQYF

length: 16
V: TRBV6-5
size: few
J: TRBJ1-2
D: TRBD1
DNA: TGTGCCAGCAGTTCTACCGACGGACAGGGGGTCTATGGCTACACCTTC
CDR3: CASSSTDGQGVYGYTF

length: 16
V: TRBV7-9
size: once
J: TRBJ2-3
D: NA
DNA: TGTGCCAGCAGCTTAGGGTCTAGCTTATTGGCAGATACGCAGTATTTT
CDR3: CASSLGSSLLADTQYF

length: 13
V: TRBV29-1
size: few
J: TRBJ2-7
D: TRBD1
DNA: TGCAGCGTTGGACAGGGGAAAAGCTACGAGCAGTACTTC
CDR3: CSVGQGKSYEQYF

length: 13
V: TRBV30
size: few
J: TRBJ2-7
D: NA
DNA: TGTGCCTGGAGTGGACCCATTAAGTACGAGCAGTACTTC
CDR3: CAWSGPIKYEQYF

length: 15
V: TRBV5-4
size: many
J: TRBJ2-3
D: TRBD2
DNA: TGTGCCAGCAGCTCTAGCGGAGTTAGCACAGATACGCAGTATTTT
CDR3: CASSSSGVSTDTQYF

length: 14
V: TRBV20-1
size: few
J: TRBJ1-3
D: TRBD1
DNA: TGCAGTGCTAGAACGACAGGGGCTGGAAACACCATATATTTT
CDR3: CSARTTGAGNTIYF

length: 19
V: TRBV7-9
size: NA
J: TRBJ2-6
D: NA
DNA: TGTGCCAGCAGCTTAGAGTCCGGGGCCTCCCACTCTGGGGCCAACGTCCTGACTTTC
CDR3: CASSLESGASHSGANVLTF

length: 12
V: TRBV30
size: NA
J: TRBJ1-1
D: NA
DNA: TGTGCCTGGACTCTTCAGAACACTGAAGCTTTCTTT
CDR3: CAWTLQNTEAFF

length: 16
V: TRBV18
size: many
J: TRBJ2-3
D: NA
DNA: TGTGCCAGCTCACCAGGAGGGACATCTAGCACAGATACGCAGTATTTT
CDR3: CASSPGGTSSTDTQYF

length: 14
V: TRBV4-2
size: few
J: TRBJ1-4
D: NA
DNA: TGTGCCAGCAGCCTACCTGCAACTAATGAAAAACTGTTTTTT
CDR3: CASSLPATNEKLFF

length: 15
V: TRBV7-9
size: few
J: TRBJ2-2
D: TRBD2
DNA: TGTGCCAGCAGCCACGGGGGGGCAAACACCGGGGAGCTGTTTTTT
CDR3: CASSHGGANTGELFF

length: 16
V: TRBV6-2/TRBV6-3
size: many
J: TRBJ2-7
D: NA
DNA: TGTGCCAGCAGTTACGAGGGGCGTAGGAATAGTCGGGAGCAGTACTTC
CDR3: CASSYEGRRNSREQYF

length: 15
V: TRBV15
size: NA
J: TRBJ1-3
D: NA
DNA: TGTGCCACCAGCAGAGATCGGGGCTCTGGAAACACCATATATTTT
CDR3: CATSRDRGSGNTIYF

length: 14
V: TRBV7-9
size: NA
J: TRBJ1-2
D: NA
DNA: TGTGCCAGCAGCCTCGATGCTGCCCAGTATGGCTACACCTTC
CDR3: CASSLDAAQYGYTF

length: 17
V: TRBV10-3
size: many
J: TRBJ2-2
D: TRBD2
DNA: TGTGCCATCAGGGGGGGACTAGCGGGATCGAACACCGGGGAGCTGTTTTTT
CDR3: CAIRGGLAGSNTGELFF

length: 15
V: TRBV5-5
size: NA
J: TRBJ2-1
D: NA
DNA: TGTGCCAGCAGCGGGGTCCTAATTTCCTACAATGAGCAGTTCTTC
CDR3: CASSGVLISYNEQFF

length: 15
V: TRBV5-5
size: few
J: TRBJ2-7
D: NA
DNA: TGTGCCAGCAGCTTGGCAGCCCCAATTAGTGAGAATCAGTACTTC
CDR3: CASSLAAPISENQYF

length: 13
V: TRBV7-6
size: few
J: TRBJ2-3
D: NA
DNA: TGTGCCAGCAGCACCCGGGACCCAGATACGCAGTATTTT
CDR3: CASSTRDPDTQYF

length: 16
V: TRBV9
size: NA
J: TRBJ1-3
D: NA
DNA: TGTGCCAGCAGCGGGGGCACCCTTTACTCTGGAAACACCATATATTTT
CDR3: CASSGGTLYSGNTIYF

length: 14
V: TRBV2
size: NA
J: TRBJ1-5
D: NA
DNA: TGTGCCAGTGAACAGGGTATAGGCAATCAGCCCCAGCATTTT
CDR3: CASEQGIGNQPQHF

length: 14
V: TRBV20-1
size: few
J: TRBJ1-4
D: NA
DNA: TGCAGTGCTCCCGACGCGGGACGTAATGAAAAACTGTTTTTT
CDR3: CSAPDAGRNEKLFF

length: 15
V: TRBV7-9
size: many
J: TRBJ2-1
D: NA
DNA: TGTGCCAGCAGCTCCACGGGGGAGGAACTCAATGAGCAGTTCTTC
CDR3: CASSSTGEELNEQFF

length: 13
V: TRBV7-9
size: few
J: TRBJ2-1
D: NA
DNA: TGTGCCAGCAGCTCCAAAAGCTACAATGAGCAGTTCTTC
CDR3: CASSSKSYNEQFF

length: 14
V: TRBV29-1
size: many
J: TRBJ1-1
D: NA
DNA: TGCAGCGCCGGGGGGCGGGAGGGGAGCACTGAAGCTTTCTTT
CDR3: CSAGGREGSTEAFF

length: 16
V: TRBV5-1
size: NA
J: TRBJ2-5
D: NA
DNA: TGCGCCAGCAGCTTGACTCGGCAGGGAGGCCAAGAGACCCAGTACTTC
CDR3: CASSLTRQGGQETQYF

length: 15
V: TRBV6-2/TRBV6-3
size: few
J: TRBJ2-5
D: TRBD1
DNA: TGTGCCAGCAGCCCGTCCGAGGGGGCTGCAGAGACCCAGTACTTC
CDR3: CASSPSEGAAETQYF

length: 12
V: TRBV6-5
size: NA
J: TRBJ2-3
D: NA
DNA: TGTGCCAGCAGTTCGTCGGCAGATACGCAGTATTTT
CDR3: CASSSSADTQYF

length: 12
V: TRBV6-6
size: few
J: TRBJ2-5
D: NA
DNA: TGTGCCAGCAGTTACTCGAGTGAGACCCAGTACTTC
CDR3: CASSYSSETQYF

length: 14
V: TRBV4-2
size: many
J: TRBJ1-5
D: NA
DNA: TGTGCCAGCAGCCACGGACAAGTAGAACAGCCCCAGCATTTT
CDR3: CASSHGQVEQPQHF

length: 16
V: TRBV6-2/TRBV6-3
size: few
J: TRBJ1-5
D: NA
DNA: TGTGCCAGCAGTTATCACCAGCGGGGGGTGTATCAGCCCCAGCATTTT
CDR3: CASSYHQRGVYQPQHF

length: 13
V: TRBV20-1
size: NA
J: TRBJ1-1
D: NA
DNA: TGCAGTGCTAGAGGATGGAACCGGGAGAAAGCTTTCTTT
CDR3: CSARGWNREKAFF

length: 14
V: TRBV6-5
size: many
J: TRBJ2-7
D: NA
DNA: TGTGCCAGCACCCAGACAGGCAGCTCCTACGAGCAGTACTTC
CDR3: CASTQTGSSYEQYF

length: 19
V: TRBV6-6
size: NA
J: TRBJ2-1
D: TRBD2
DNA: TGTGCCAGCAGTTACTCCCGAGGTGTAGGGCGGGAGGGCCGGAATGAGCAGTTCTTC
CDR3: CASSYSRGVGREGRNEQFF